This TCR beta chain was captured by sequencing in a study of T cell repertoires in cytomegalovirus infection. Study-wide background: Through public TCR beta signatures, both CMV infection and matching HLA type were indicated.

Trimming removed 5 bases from V and 4 bases from J; junction bases left unmatched: 6. The CDR3 spans 15 residues. Germline CDR1 KGHDR, CDR2 SFDVKD. TCRdb itself ran the reads through MiXCR, one entry per CDR3 protein. The sample carries 300,000 or so distinct CDR3 sequences, roughly 25% recorded once. The sample consisted of PBMCs. This chain connects TRBV24-1 to TRBJ2-3; 9 bases are a match to TRBD2. The receptor was derived from a human donor in good health (CMV status not recorded). Some clones in this sample may be carry-over from other donors' samples. The DNA for the CDR3 is TGTGCCACCAGTGGACCTAGCGGGAAGCCAGATACGCAGTATTTT. It encodes CATSGPSGKPDTQYF.